These 14 T cell receptor beta chains were sequenced from one sample in a study of glioma-infiltrating T cells. The iRepertoire nested amplicon-rescue multiplex PCR amplified TCR alpha and beta CDR3s from RNA. TCRdb called the multiplex PCR reads again in MiXCR, with one record for every CDR3 protein. The sample has about 190,000 distinct CDR3 sequences, 32% seen once; the top ten hold over 20%. Source material: glioma tissue, nonneoplastic brain tissue, or PBMCs (not recorded which). These TCRs come from a human donor with low-grade glioma or glioblastoma, undergoing nonglioma brain surgery, or in good health (not recorded which).

Concerning this clonotype: One end of the junction varies from germline; a read error may be responsible. The rearrangement links TRBV7-9 to TRBJ2-7, with D unclear. This CDR3 has 13 amino acids. Germline V CDR1 and CDR2: SEHNR, FQNEAQ (reference sequence). CDR3 in amino acids: CASSFDNIMERYF. CDR3 nucleotide sequence: TGTGCCAGCAGCTTCGACAACATAATGGAGCGGTACTTC.

The chain recombines TRBV9 with TRBJ2-3, with D possibly matching TRBD2 (5 bases). This CDR3 region has 13 residues. Germline V lookup: CDR1 SGDLS, CDR2 YYNGEE. Trimming shortened V by 2 bases and J by 3 bases, and 7 bases separated the two germline ends. The CDR3: CASSVTGTDTQYF. The CDR3, as DNA: TGTGCCAGCAGCGTCACGGGGACAGATACGCAGTATTTT. Full variable domain (rest looked up from reference TRBV9 and TRBJ2-3): DSGVTQTPKHLITATGQRVTLRCSPRSGDLSVYWYQQSLDQGLQFLIQYYNGEERAKGNILERFSAQQFPDLHSELNLSSLELGDSALYFCASSVTGTDTQYFGPGTRLTVL.

The V call is TRBV5-6, the J call TRBJ1-1; 8 nucleotides match TRBD1. CDR3 length: 15 residues. Germline V CDR1 and CDR2: SGHDT, YYEEEE. V gave up 2 bases and J gave up 4 bases; unmatched junction bases: 7. CDR3 nucleotides: TGTGCCAGCAGCTTCTTAGGACAGGGTGGCACTGAAGCTTTCTTT. As protein: CASSFLGQGGTEAFF.

Notes on this clonotype: The CDR3 does not close with the conserved phenylalanine or tryptophan, likely indicating a read error. The rearrangement links TRBV5-6 to TRBJ1-2; TRBD1 matches 8 bases. The CDR3 has 15 residues. The germline V gene encodes CDR1 SGHDT and CDR2 YYEEEE. V shed 0 bases, J shed 7 bases, and the junction held 8 bases outside the gene matches. As DNA, the CDR3 is TGTGCCAGCAGCTTGGTTGGACTCGACAGGGGTGGCTACACCCTC. It specifies CASSLVGLDRGGYTL.

Notes on this clonotype: This may be a read error, as it is one base from a much larger clone. V and J are TRBV7-6 and TRBJ2-5; TRBD2 aligns across 10 bases. From germline, CDR1 is SGHVS and CDR2 FNYEAQ. The CDR3 runs to 16 residues. CDR3 bases: TGTGCCAGCAGCTTAGGGCTAGCGGGAGATTTGGAGACCGAGTACTTC. Translated, it gives CASSLGLAGDLETEYF.

Comment on this clonotype: It may be a read error: a sequence one base away is much more abundant. J is TRBJ2-2 and V is TRBV7-9; D not certain. CDR3 length: 12 residues. In germline, CDR1 is SEHNR, CDR2 FQNEAQ (reference sequence). The CDR3 DNA reads as TGTGCCAGCAGGTTAGAGAGAGTGGAGCTGTTTTTT. This gives the protein CASRLERVELFF.

The table lists this clonotype with many counts. The rearrangement joins TRBV3-1 to TRBJ2-5; D is unresolved. There are 14 residues in the CDR3. The germline V gene has CDR1 LGHDT and CDR2 YNNKEL (reference sequence). The V gene lost 0 bases and the J gene lost 5 bases, with 10 bases spanning the gap. CDR3 sequence reads: CASSQDRSWETQYF. The CDR3 nucleotides read TGTGCCAGCAGCCAAGACAGGTCCTGGGAGACCCAGTACTTC.

V and J are TRBV27 and TRBJ2-1; 12 nucleotides align to TRBD2. The V gene's germline CDR1 is MNHEY and CDR2 SMNVEV (reference sequence). This CDR3 is 14 amino acids long. J lost 9 bases, V lost 5 bases, and 5 bases had no gene match. This chain's CDR3 is CASSRLAGAPEQFF. The CDR3 region has the DNA TGTGCCAGCAGTCGACTAGCGGGAGCCCCTGAGCAGTTCTTC.

To note about this clonotype: This could be a read error, since a much larger clone is one nucleotide away. The rearrangement joins TRBV16 to TRBJ1-2; D not certain. The CDR3 spans 13 residues. Germline CDR1 KGHSY, CDR2 FQNENV. CDR3 nucleotide sequence: TGTGCCAGCAGCTCACTGGGGATCTATGTCTACACCTTC. It specifies CASSSLGIYVYTF.

The sample holds a few counts of this clonotype. The chain carries TRBV29-1 and TRBJ2-1; the match to TRBD2 covers 7 bases. The junction had 8 bases not matched to a gene; V was cut back by 5 bases and J by 4 bases. The CDR3 extends over 14 amino acids. The germline gives CDR1 SQVTM, CDR2 ANQGSEA. CDR3 amino acids: CSVRIASGYNEQFF. The CDR3 DNA follows: TGCAGCGTTAGAATCGCTAGCGGTTACAATGAGCAGTTCTTC.

This clonotype was counted ten times or more. The chain recombines TRBV7-9 with TRBJ1-1, with 7 bases that match TRBD1. This CDR3 is 15 amino acids long. Looked up from germline, CDR1 is SEHNR and CDR2 is FQNEAQ (reference sequence). With 6 bases clipped from V and 5 bases from J, the junction kept 12 bases outside the gene matches. The CDR3 spells CASRFGEGAPTEAFF. CDR3 DNA sequence: TGTGCCAGCAGATTTGGGGAGGGGGCGCCGACTGAAGCTTTCTTT.

The table lists this clonotype with many counts. The V gene is TRBV6-1, the J gene TRBJ2-7, with 7 bases identical to TRBD2. Trimming cost V 8 bases and J 1 base; bases outside gene matches: 5. This CDR3 is built from 13 residues. Germline V gene lookup returns CDR1 MNHNS and CDR2 SASEGT. This CDR3 is CASSLAASYEQYF. DNA for the CDR3: TGTGCCAGCTCTCTAGCGGCATCCTACGAGCAGTACTTC.

This clonotype was recorded at least ten times. This chain uses TRBV6-1 with TRBJ2-7; maybe TRBD1 (6 bases). The CDR3 contains 15 residues. Germline values: CDR1 MNHNS, CDR2 SASEGT. The V end was cut by 7 bases, the J end by 4 bases, with 20 bases between. This CDR3 reads CASIGGPEYKYEQYF. The DNA of the CDR3 is TGTGCCAGCATAGGGGGACCCGAGTATAAGTACGAGCAGTACTTC.

The table lists this clonotype with a few counts. The chain couples TRBV5-8 to TRBJ2-3; 8 nucleotides align to TRBD1. From germline, CDR1 is SGHTS and CDR2 YDEGEE. The CDR3 is made up of 17 amino acids. V trimming: 3 bases; J trimming: 1 base; junction bases outside the gene matches: 10. The CDR3 region has the DNA TGTGCCAGCAGCTGGGGACAGGCTCATATAGGCACAGATACGCAGTATTTT. Translating gives CASSWGQAHIGTDTQYF.